This is a list of T cell receptor beta chains from one sample in a study of graft-versus-host responses after intestinal transplantation. Measured with immunoSEQ multiplex PCR; TCRdb has only the in-frame clones, and not every one. The profile covers roughly 120,000 clones, with 95% appearing a single time and 3.3% taken by the ten largest. Their antigens remain unidentified. The material was unstimulated CD8+ T cells sorted from spleen or lymph node cells, obtained before intestinal transplant. These receptors were obtained from a human donor who received an intestinal transplant. Both conserved end residues are part of each CDR3. Fields, in order: clone size, V gene, J gene, D gene, CDR3 protein, CDR3 DNA. D genes are given only for firm matches. The size field is filled for only some rows; it gives once, few, many or a size class.

clone_size: -
v_call: TRBV19
j_call: TRBJ2-1
d_call: -
cdr3_aa: CASSISGVDYNEQFF
cdr3_nt: TGTGCCAGTAGTATCAGCGGAGTGGATTACAATGAGCAGTTCTTC

clone_size: -
v_call: TRBV19
j_call: TRBJ2-7
d_call: TRBD2
cdr3_aa: CASSGSRLAGEGEQYF
cdr3_nt: TGTGCCAGTAGCGGATCTAGACTAGCGGGAGAAGGCGAGCAGTACTTC

clone_size: -
v_call: TRBV10-3
j_call: TRBJ2-5
d_call: TRBD2
cdr3_aa: CAISGTSGQETQYF
cdr3_nt: TGTGCCATCAGTGGAACTAGCGGCCAAGAGACCCAGTACTTC

clone_size: once
v_call: TRBV11-2
j_call: TRBJ2-7
d_call: -
cdr3_aa: CASSLEAGPSYEQYF
cdr3_nt: TGTGCCAGCAGCTTAGAGGCGGGGCCGTCCTACGAGCAGTACTTC

clone_size: -
v_call: TRBV28
j_call: TRBJ2-7
d_call: -
cdr3_aa: CASTPGRLGSYEQYF
cdr3_nt: TGTGCCAGCACCCCGGGGAGGCTCGGCTCCTACGAGCAGTACTTC

clone_size: -
v_call: TRBV9
j_call: TRBJ2-1
d_call: -
cdr3_aa: CASSVGGRNSYNEQFF
cdr3_nt: TGTGCCAGCAGCGTAGGCGGGCGGAATTCCTACAATGAGCAGTTCTTC

clone_size: once
v_call: TRBV10-3
j_call: TRBJ2-7
d_call: TRBD1
cdr3_aa: CAISERGTGGHEQYF
cdr3_nt: TGTGCCATCAGTGAGAGAGGGACAGGGGGCCACGAGCAGTACTTC

clone_size: -
v_call: TRBV9
j_call: TRBJ2-1
d_call: -
cdr3_aa: CASSVESDEQFF
cdr3_nt: TGTGCCAGCAGCGTAGAGTCGGATGAGCAGTTCTTC

clone_size: -
v_call: TRBV27
j_call: TRBJ2-1
d_call: TRBD2
cdr3_aa: CASSRSSSGSDNEQFF
cdr3_nt: TGTGCCAGCAGCCGATCGTCTAGCGGGAGTGACAATGAGCAGTTCTTC

clone_size: -
v_call: TRBV20-1
j_call: TRBJ2-1
d_call: -
cdr3_aa: CSARLDEQFF
cdr3_nt: TGCAGTGCTAGACTGGATGAGCAGTTCTTC